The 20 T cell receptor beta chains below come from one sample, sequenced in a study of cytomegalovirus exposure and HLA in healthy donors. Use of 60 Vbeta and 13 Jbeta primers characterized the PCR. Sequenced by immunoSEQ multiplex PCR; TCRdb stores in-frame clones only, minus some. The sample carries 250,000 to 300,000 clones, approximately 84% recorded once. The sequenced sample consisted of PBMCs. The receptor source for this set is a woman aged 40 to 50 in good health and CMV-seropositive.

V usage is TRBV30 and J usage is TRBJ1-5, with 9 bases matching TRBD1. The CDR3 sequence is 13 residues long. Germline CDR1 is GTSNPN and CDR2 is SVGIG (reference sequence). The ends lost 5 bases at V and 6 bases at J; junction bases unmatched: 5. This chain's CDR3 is CAWGTGLGQPQHF. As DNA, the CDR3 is TGTGCCTGGGGGACAGGGCTAGGTCAGCCCCAGCATTTT. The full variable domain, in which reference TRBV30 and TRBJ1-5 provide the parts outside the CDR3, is SQTIHQWPATLVQPVGSPLSLECTVEGTSNPNLYWYRQAAGRGLQLLFYSVGIGQISSEVPQNLSASRPQDRQFILSSKKLLLSDSGFYLCAWGTGLGQPQHFGDGTRLSIL.

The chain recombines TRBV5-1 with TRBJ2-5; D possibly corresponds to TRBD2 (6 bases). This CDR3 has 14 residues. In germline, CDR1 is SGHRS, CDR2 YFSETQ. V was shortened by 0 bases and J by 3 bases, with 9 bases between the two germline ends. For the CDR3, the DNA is TGCGCCAGCAGCTTGGGAAGGAGGGAAGAGACCCAGTACTTC. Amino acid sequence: CASSLGRREETQYF. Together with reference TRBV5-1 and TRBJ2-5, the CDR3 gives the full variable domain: KAGVTQTPRYLIKTRGQQVTLSCSPISGHRSVSWYQQTPGQGLQFLFEYFSETQRNKGNFPGRFSGRQFSNSRSEMNVSTLELGDSALYLCASSLGRREETQYFGPGTRLLVL.

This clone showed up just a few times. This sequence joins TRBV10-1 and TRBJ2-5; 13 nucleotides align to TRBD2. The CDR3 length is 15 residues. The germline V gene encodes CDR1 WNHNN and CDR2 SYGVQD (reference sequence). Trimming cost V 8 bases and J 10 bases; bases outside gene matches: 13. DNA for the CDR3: TGCGCCAGCCGGAAGGGGGTTACTAGCGGGAGGGGCCAGTACTTC. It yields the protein CASRKGVTSGRGQYF.

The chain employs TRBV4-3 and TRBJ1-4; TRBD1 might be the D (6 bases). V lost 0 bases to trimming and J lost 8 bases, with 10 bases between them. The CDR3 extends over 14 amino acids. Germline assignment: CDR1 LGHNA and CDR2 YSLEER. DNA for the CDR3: TGCGCCAGCAGCCAAGATGTCAGGGGAGAAAAACTGTTTTTT. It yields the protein CASSQDVRGEKLFF.

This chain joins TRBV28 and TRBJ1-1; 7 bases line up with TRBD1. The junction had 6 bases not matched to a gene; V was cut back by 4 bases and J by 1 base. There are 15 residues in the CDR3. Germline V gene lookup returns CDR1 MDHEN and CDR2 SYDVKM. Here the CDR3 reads CASSWAGQRNTEAFF. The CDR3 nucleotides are TGTGCCAGCAGTTGGGCGGGACAGAGGAACACTGAAGCTTTCTTT.

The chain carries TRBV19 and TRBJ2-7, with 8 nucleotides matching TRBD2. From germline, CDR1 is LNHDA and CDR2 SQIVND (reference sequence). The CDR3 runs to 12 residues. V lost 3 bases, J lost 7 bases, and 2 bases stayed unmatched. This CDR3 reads CASSIASGEQYF. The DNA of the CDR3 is TGTGCCAGTAGTATCGCTAGCGGGGAGCAGTACTTC.

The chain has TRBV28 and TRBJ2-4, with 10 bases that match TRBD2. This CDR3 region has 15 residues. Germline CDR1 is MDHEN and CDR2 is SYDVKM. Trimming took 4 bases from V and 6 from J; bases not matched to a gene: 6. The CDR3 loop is CASSSSGSRGNIQYF. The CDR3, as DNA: TGTGCCAGCAGTTCTAGCGGGAGTCGTGGAAACATTCAGTACTTC.

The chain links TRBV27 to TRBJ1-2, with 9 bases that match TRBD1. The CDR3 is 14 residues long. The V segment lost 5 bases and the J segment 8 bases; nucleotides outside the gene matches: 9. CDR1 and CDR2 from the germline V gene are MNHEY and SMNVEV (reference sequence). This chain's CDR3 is CASSQRTGAVGYTF. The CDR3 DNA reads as TGTGCCAGCAGTCAGCGGACAGGGGCGGTGGGCTACACCTTC.

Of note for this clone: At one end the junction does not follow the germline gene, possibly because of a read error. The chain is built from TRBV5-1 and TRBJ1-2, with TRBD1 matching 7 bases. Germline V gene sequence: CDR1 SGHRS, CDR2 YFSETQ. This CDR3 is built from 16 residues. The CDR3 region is CASSLVRTGPNYVYTF. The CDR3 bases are TGCGCCAGCAGCTTGGTCCGGACAGGCCCGAACTATGTCTACACCTTC.

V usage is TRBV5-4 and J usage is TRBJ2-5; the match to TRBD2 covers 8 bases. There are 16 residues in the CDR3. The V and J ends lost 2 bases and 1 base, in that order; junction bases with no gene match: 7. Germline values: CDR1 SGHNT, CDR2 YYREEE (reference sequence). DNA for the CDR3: TGTGCCAGCAGCTTAAGGACTAGCCCCTTCCAAGAGACCCAGTACTTC. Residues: CASSLRTSPFQETQYF.

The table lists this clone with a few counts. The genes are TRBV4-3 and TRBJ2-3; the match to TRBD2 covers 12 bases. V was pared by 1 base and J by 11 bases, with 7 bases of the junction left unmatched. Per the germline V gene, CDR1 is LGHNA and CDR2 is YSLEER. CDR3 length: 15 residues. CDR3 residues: CASSQGTSGDPEQYF. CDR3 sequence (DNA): TGCGCCAGCAGCCAAGGGACTAGCGGGGACCCAGAGCAGTATTTT.

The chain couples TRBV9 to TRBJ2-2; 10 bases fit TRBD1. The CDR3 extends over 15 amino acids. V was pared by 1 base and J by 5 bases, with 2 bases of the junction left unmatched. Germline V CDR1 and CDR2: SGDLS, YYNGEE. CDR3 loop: CASSVRQGATGELFF. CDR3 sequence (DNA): TGTGCCAGCAGCGTACGACAGGGGGCGACCGGGGAGCTGTTTTTT.

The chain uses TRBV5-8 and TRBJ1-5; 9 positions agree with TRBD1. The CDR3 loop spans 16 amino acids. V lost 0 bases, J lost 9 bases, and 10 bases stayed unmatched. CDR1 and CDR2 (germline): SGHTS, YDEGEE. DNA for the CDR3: TGTGCCAGCAGCTTGGCCCTGGGACAGGGTATTCGGCCCCAGCATTTT. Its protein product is CASSLALGQGIRPQHF.

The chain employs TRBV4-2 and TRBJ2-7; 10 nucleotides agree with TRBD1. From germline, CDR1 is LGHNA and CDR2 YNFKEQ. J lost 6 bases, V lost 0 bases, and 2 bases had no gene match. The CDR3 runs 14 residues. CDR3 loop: CASSQEGQGSEQYF. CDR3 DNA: TGTGCCAGCAGCCAAGAGGGACAGGGGTCCGAGCAGTACTTC.

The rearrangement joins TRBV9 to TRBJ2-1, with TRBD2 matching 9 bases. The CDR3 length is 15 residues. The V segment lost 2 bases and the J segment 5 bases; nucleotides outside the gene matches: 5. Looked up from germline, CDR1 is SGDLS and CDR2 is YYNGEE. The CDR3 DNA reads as TGTGCCAGCAGCGTCTCGGGACTAGCCCACAATGAGCAGTTCTTC. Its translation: CASSVSGLAHNEQFF.

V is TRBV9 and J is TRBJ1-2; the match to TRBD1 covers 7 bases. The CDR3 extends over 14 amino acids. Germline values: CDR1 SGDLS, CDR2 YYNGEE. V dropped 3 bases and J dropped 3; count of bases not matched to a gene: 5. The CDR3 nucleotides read TGTGCCAGCAGCGCGGCTGGACAGGACTATGGCTACACCTTC. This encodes CASSAAGQDYGYTF.

DNA for the CDR3: TGTGCCAGCAGCCAGTTGGGACTAGAAGCCGGGGAGCTGTTTTTT. Translated: CASSQLGLEAGELFF. The chain joins TRBV14 to TRBJ2-2, with 8 bases lining up with TRBD2. The V and J ends lost 3 bases and 6 bases, in that order; junction bases with no gene match: 6. This CDR3 region has 15 residues. Germline V gives CDR1 SGHDN, CDR2 FVKESK.

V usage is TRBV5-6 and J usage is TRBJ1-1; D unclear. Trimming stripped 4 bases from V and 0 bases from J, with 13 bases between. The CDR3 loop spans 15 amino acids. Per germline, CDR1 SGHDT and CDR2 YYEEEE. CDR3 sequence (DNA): TGTGCCAGCAGCCGCGGTCCGGTCATGAACACTGAAGCTTTCTTT. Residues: CASSRGPVMNTEAFF.

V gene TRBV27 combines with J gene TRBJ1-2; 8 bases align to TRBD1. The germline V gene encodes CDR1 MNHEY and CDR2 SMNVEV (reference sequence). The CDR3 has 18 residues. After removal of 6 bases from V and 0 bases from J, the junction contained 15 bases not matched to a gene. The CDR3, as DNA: TGTGCCAGCAGCTTCACGGACAGGGTTTACGGAGCTAACTATGGCTACACCTTC. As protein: CASSFTDRVYGANYGYTF.

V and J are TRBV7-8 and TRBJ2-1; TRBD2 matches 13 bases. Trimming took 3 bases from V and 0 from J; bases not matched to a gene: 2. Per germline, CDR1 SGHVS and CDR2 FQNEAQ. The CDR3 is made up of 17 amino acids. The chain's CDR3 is CASSFGLAGDSYNEQFF. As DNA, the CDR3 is TGTGCCAGCAGCTTCGGACTAGCGGGGGACTCCTACAATGAGCAGTTCTTC.